Listed below are T cell receptor beta chains from one sample, sequenced in a study of T cell responses to AZD1222 COVID-19 vaccine. Sequenced by immunoSEQ multiplex PCR; TCRdb stores in-frame clones only, minus some. The sample lists roughly 170,000 clones, 94% occurring once. The sample consisted of peripheral blood, taken 28 days after the second AZD1222 dose. These receptor sequences come from an adult who received the AZD1222 COVID-19 vaccine. CDR3s include the opening cysteine and the closing phenylalanine or tryptophan. D genes are given only for firm matches. Rows give clone size only sometimes, using once, few, many, or a class for an expanded clone.

CDR3 length: 15
V gene: TRBV11-3
D gene: .
J gene: TRBJ2-2
clone size: .
CDR3 DNA: TGTGCCAGCAGCTTAGAGATGGGAGAGACCGGGGAGCTGTTTTTT
CDR3 protein: CASSLEMGETGELFF

CDR3 length: 14
V gene: TRBV18
D gene: .
J gene: TRBJ2-7
clone size: once
CDR3 DNA: TGTGCCAGCTCCGCAGCGGGCGTAATGTACGAGCAGTACTTC
CDR3 protein: CASSAAGVMYEQYF

CDR3 length: 14
V gene: TRBV27
D gene: TRBD1
J gene: TRBJ1-2
clone size: .
CDR3 DNA: TGTGCCAGCAAGAGACAGGGGATCGACTATGGCTACACCTTC
CDR3 protein: CASKRQGIDYGYTF

CDR3 length: 15
V gene: TRBV28
D gene: TRBD2
J gene: TRBJ2-3
clone size: .
CDR3 DNA: TGTGCCAGCTCCTTTCGGGGAGGGGTAGGAGATACGCAGTATTTT
CDR3 protein: CASSFRGGVGDTQYF

CDR3 length: 14
V gene: TRBV5-4
D gene: TRBD1
J gene: TRBJ1-6
clone size: once
CDR3 DNA: TGTGCCAGCAGCTCGACAGGGACGGATTCACCCCTCCACTTT
CDR3 protein: CASSSTGTDSPLHF

CDR3 length: 14
V gene: TRBV6-2/TRBV6-3
D gene: .
J gene: TRBJ1-1
clone size: .
CDR3 DNA: TGTGCCAGCAGTTACAGTCCAGGCGGGACTGAAGCTTTCTTT
CDR3 protein: CASSYSPGGTEAFF

CDR3 length: 10
V gene: TRBV24-1
D gene: .
J gene: TRBJ1-2
clone size: .
CDR3 DNA: TGTGCCACCAGTGCAGGCTCTGAAACCTTC
CDR3 protein: CATSAGSETF

CDR3 length: 17
V gene: TRBV5-1
D gene: TRBD1
J gene: TRBJ1-4
clone size: .
CDR3 DNA: TGCGCCAGCAGCGTGGGGACCGGGACAGGGGTTCATGAAAAACTGTTTTTT
CDR3 protein: CASSVGTGTGVHEKLFF

CDR3 length: 15
V gene: TRBV7-2
D gene: .
J gene: TRBJ1-6
clone size: .
CDR3 DNA: TGTGCCAGCAGTTCCAGGGAACCCTATAATTCACCCCTCCACTTT
CDR3 protein: CASSSREPYNSPLHF

CDR3 length: 14
V gene: TRBV7-2
D gene: TRBD2
J gene: TRBJ2-3
clone size: .
CDR3 DNA: TGTGCCAGCAGCCTAGGACTAGCGACAGATACGCAGTATTTT
CDR3 protein: CASSLGLATDTQYF

CDR3 length: 14
V gene: TRBV19
D gene: TRBD1
J gene: TRBJ2-7
clone size: .
CDR3 DNA: TGTGCCAGTAGTACCTCGGGGACAGCGTACGAGCAGTACTTC
CDR3 protein: CASSTSGTAYEQYF

CDR3 length: 15
V gene: TRBV20-1
D gene: TRBD2
J gene: TRBJ2-2
clone size: once
CDR3 DNA: TGCAGTGCTAGTCATAGCGGGAGGAACACCGGGGAGCTGTTTTTT
CDR3 protein: CSASHSGRNTGELFF

CDR3 length: 14
V gene: TRBV19
D gene: .
J gene: TRBJ1-2
clone size: .
CDR3 DNA: TGTGCCAGTAGTACGGGACAAAGTAACTATGGCTACACCTTC
CDR3 protein: CASSTGQSNYGYTF

CDR3 length: 18
V gene: TRBV6-2/TRBV6-3
D gene: TRBD1
J gene: TRBJ2-4
clone size: few
CDR3 DNA: TGTGCCAGCAGTTACCCATTTGGACAGGGGGTTACCAAAAACATTCAGTACTTC
CDR3 protein: CASSYPFGQGVTKNIQYF

CDR3 length: 13
V gene: TRBV7-8
D gene: .
J gene: TRBJ1-1
clone size: once
CDR3 DNA: TGTGCCAGCAGCTTAACAGGTTCGAATGAAGCTTTCTTT
CDR3 protein: CASSLTGSNEAFF

CDR3 length: 17
V gene: TRBV5-1
D gene: TRBD2
J gene: TRBJ2-5
clone size: .
CDR3 DNA: TGCGCCAGCAGCCCCGGTCGGGCGGGGGGGTCTCAAGAGACCCAGTACTTC
CDR3 protein: CASSPGRAGGSQETQYF

CDR3 length: 14
V gene: TRBV6-5
D gene: TRBD1
J gene: TRBJ2-5
clone size: .
CDR3 DNA: TGTGCCAGCAGGGACAGGGGGCGGAGAGAGACCCAGTACTTC
CDR3 protein: CASRDRGRRETQYF

CDR3 length: 12
V gene: TRBV29-1
D gene: .
J gene: TRBJ2-3
clone size: .
CDR3 DNA: TGCAGCGTTGATCAAGGTACAGATACGCAGTATTTT
CDR3 protein: CSVDQGTDTQYF

CDR3 length: 16
V gene: TRBV5-1
D gene: TRBD2
J gene: TRBJ2-2
clone size: .
CDR3 DNA: TGCGCCAGCAGCTTGGCCGGGACTAGCTACACCGGGGAGCTGTTTTTT
CDR3 protein: CASSLAGTSYTGELFF

CDR3 length: 16
V gene: TRBV5-1
D gene: TRBD1
J gene: TRBJ2-3
clone size: .
CDR3 DNA: TGCGCCAGCAGCTACCCCGGGACAGGGAAGGCAGATACGCAGTATTTT
CDR3 protein: CASSYPGTGKADTQYF

CDR3 length: 14
V gene: TRBV7-9
D gene: TRBD1
J gene: TRBJ2-7
clone size: once
CDR3 DNA: TGTGCCAGCAGCCACGACAGGGTTTCCTACGAGCAGTACTTC
CDR3 protein: CASSHDRVSYEQYF

CDR3 length: 14
V gene: TRBV10-3
D gene: .
J gene: TRBJ1-1
clone size: .
CDR3 DNA: TGTGCCATCAGGAAAGGTGGGGCGAACACTGAAGCTTTCTTT
CDR3 protein: CAIRKGGANTEAFF

CDR3 length: 12
V gene: TRBV29-1
D gene: .
J gene: TRBJ2-1
clone size: .
CDR3 DNA: TGCAGCGTTGAAATGTCGCCCTGGGAGCAGTTCTTC
CDR3 protein: CSVEMSPWEQFF

CDR3 length: 14
V gene: TRBV5-1
D gene: TRBD1
J gene: TRBJ1-4
clone size: .
CDR3 DNA: TGCGCCAGCAGCTGGGGACAGGGTGGTGAAAAACTGTTTTTT
CDR3 protein: CASSWGQGGEKLFF

CDR3 length: 13
V gene: TRBV5-1
D gene: .
J gene: TRBJ2-5
clone size: once
CDR3 DNA: TGCGCCAGCAGCTTGAGGTGGGGAGAGACCCAGTACTTC
CDR3 protein: CASSLRWGETQYF

CDR3 length: 20
V gene: TRBV28
D gene: TRBD1
J gene: TRBJ1-6
clone size: .
CDR3 DNA: TGTGCCAGCAGTTTACAAGGTCACGGGACAGCACCCAGGGATAATTCACCCCTCCACTTT
CDR3 protein: CASSLQGHGTAPRDNSPLHF

CDR3 length: 14
V gene: TRBV19
D gene: .
J gene: TRBJ2-7
clone size: .
CDR3 DNA: TGTGCCAGTAGTATAGTAGCGGAGGGAACCGAGCAGTACTTC
CDR3 protein: CASSIVAEGTEQYF

CDR3 length: 19
V gene: TRBV11-3
D gene: TRBD1
J gene: TRBJ1-5
clone size: .
CDR3 DNA: TGTGCCAGCAGCTTAGACGAGGACAGGGGGCGTTTTTGCAATCAGCCCCAGCATTTT
CDR3 protein: CASSLDEDRGRFCNQPQHF

CDR3 length: 18
V gene: TRBV4-1
D gene: TRBD1
J gene: TRBJ1-5
clone size: .
CDR3 DNA: TGCGCCAGCAGCCAAGATAGTGGACAGGGGTTTAGCAATCAGCCCCAGCATTTT
CDR3 protein: CASSQDSGQGFSNQPQHF

CDR3 length: 15
V gene: TRBV6-5
D gene: .
J gene: TRBJ2-7
clone size: .
CDR3 DNA: TGTGCCAGCAGCCTCCGCGGGCTAAGCTCCTACGAGCAGTACTTC
CDR3 protein: CASSLRGLSSYEQYF

CDR3 length: 15
V gene: TRBV6-5
D gene: .
J gene: TRBJ2-1
clone size: .
CDR3 DNA: TGTGCCAGCGATTACCGGGAGCTGGGCTACAATGAGCAGTTCTTC
CDR3 protein: CASDYRELGYNEQFF

CDR3 length: 15
V gene: TRBV7-9
D gene: .
J gene: TRBJ1-3
clone size: .
CDR3 DNA: TGTGCCAGCAGCCGAGCGGGGGGCGGAAGCGACACCATATATTTT
CDR3 protein: CASSRAGGGSDTIYF

CDR3 length: 12
V gene: TRBV10-2
D gene: .
J gene: TRBJ2-7
clone size: .
CDR3 DNA: TGCGCCAGCAGCAAGACAGGAATCGAGCAGTACTTC
CDR3 protein: CASSKTGIEQYF

CDR3 length: 13
V gene: TRBV9
D gene: .
J gene: TRBJ1-1
clone size: .
CDR3 DNA: TGTGCCAGCAGTCCTTTTGGGGGGCCTGAAGCTTTCTTT
CDR3 protein: CASSPFGGPEAFF

CDR3 length: 16
V gene: TRBV6-5
D gene: .
J gene: TRBJ1-1
clone size: .
CDR3 DNA: TGTGCCAGCAGTTATGGTAGGGACAACATGAACACTGAAGCTTTCTTT
CDR3 protein: CASSYGRDNMNTEAFF

CDR3 length: 13
V gene: TRBV5-6
D gene: .
J gene: TRBJ2-7
clone size: .
CDR3 DNA: TGTGCCAGCAGCTCTCGAGGGGGTCACGAGCAGTACTTC
CDR3 protein: CASSSRGGHEQYF

CDR3 length: 15
V gene: TRBV6-1
D gene: .
J gene: TRBJ1-1
clone size: .
CDR3 DNA: TGTGCCAGCAGTGAAAAGTCGGGGGAGGGAACTGAAGCTTTCTTT
CDR3 protein: CASSEKSGEGTEAFF

CDR3 length: 13
V gene: TRBV11-3
D gene: TRBD1
J gene: TRBJ2-1
clone size: once
CDR3 DNA: TGTGCCAGCAGCTTAGATTCGGACAGGGAGCAGTTCTTC
CDR3 protein: CASSLDSDREQFF

CDR3 length: 14
V gene: TRBV2
D gene: .
J gene: TRBJ2-5
clone size: once
CDR3 DNA: TGTGCCAGCAGGTGGTCGGGAGCGAAGGAGACCCAGTACTTC
CDR3 protein: CASRWSGAKETQYF

CDR3 length: 16
V gene: TRBV5-1
D gene: TRBD2
J gene: TRBJ2-1
clone size: .
CDR3 DNA: TGCGCCAGCAGCTTGGTGACTAGCGGGAGTCGGGATGAGCAGTTCTTC
CDR3 protein: CASSLVTSGSRDEQFF

CDR3 length: 15
V gene: TRBV9
D gene: .
J gene: TRBJ2-6
clone size: .
CDR3 DNA: TGTGCCAGCAGTGGAAGAGGCTCTGGGGCCAACGTCCTGACTTTC
CDR3 protein: CASSGRGSGANVLTF

CDR3 length: 14
V gene: TRBV27
D gene: TRBD1
J gene: TRBJ1-2
clone size: .
CDR3 DNA: TGTGCCAGCAGTTCCGGGACAGGACTCTATGGCTACACCTTC
CDR3 protein: CASSSGTGLYGYTF

CDR3 length: 15
V gene: TRBV11-2
D gene: TRBD1
J gene: TRBJ1-2
clone size: .
CDR3 DNA: TGTGCCAGCAGCTTGGTTCTGGACAGGGGGCCGGGCTACACCTTC
CDR3 protein: CASSLVLDRGPGYTF

CDR3 length: 13
V gene: TRBV10-3
D gene: .
J gene: TRBJ1-5
clone size: .
CDR3 DNA: TGTGCCATCAGTGTGGCAGATAGCGAGCCCCAGCATTTT
CDR3 protein: CAISVADSEPQHF

CDR3 length: 16
V gene: TRBV19
D gene: .
J gene: TRBJ1-1
clone size: .
CDR3 DNA: TGTGCCAGTAGCCCTTCTGGGGGCAGGGCTTTCACTGAAGCTTTCTTT
CDR3 protein: CASSPSGGRAFTEAFF

CDR3 length: 13
V gene: TRBV29-1
D gene: TRBD1
J gene: TRBJ1-1
clone size: .
CDR3 DNA: TGCAGCGTACGCAAGACAGGGGACACTGAAGCTTTCTTT
CDR3 protein: CSVRKTGDTEAFF

CDR3 length: 15
V gene: TRBV7-9
D gene: .
J gene: TRBJ1-4
clone size: .
CDR3 DNA: TGTGCCAGCAGCTTAGAGGTGGTGGGAGGCGAAAAACTGTTTTTT
CDR3 protein: CASSLEVVGGEKLFF

CDR3 length: 13
V gene: TRBV30
D gene: .
J gene: TRBJ2-1
clone size: .
CDR3 DNA: TGTGCCTGGAGTGATTTAGGGGACCATGAGCAGTTCTTC
CDR3 protein: CAWSDLGDHEQFF

CDR3 length: 13
V gene: TRBV18
D gene: .
J gene: TRBJ1-3
clone size: .
CDR3 DNA: TGTGCCAGCTCACCAGGTCTCGGAAACACCATATATTTT
CDR3 protein: CASSPGLGNTIYF

CDR3 length: 15
V gene: TRBV19
D gene: TRBD1
J gene: TRBJ1-4
clone size: .
CDR3 DNA: TGTGCCAGTAACCCCGACAGGGCAACTAATGAAAAACTGTTTTTT
CDR3 protein: CASNPDRATNEKLFF

CDR3 length: 15
V gene: TRBV28
D gene: TRBD1
J gene: TRBJ2-7
clone size: .
CDR3 DNA: TGTGCCAGCAGTTCCGGCCCAGGGGGTAACTACGAGCAGTACTTC
CDR3 protein: CASSSGPGGNYEQYF

CDR3 length: 17
V gene: TRBV4-1
D gene: TRBD2
J gene: TRBJ2-5
clone size: .
CDR3 DNA: TGCGCCAGCAGCCAATTGACCAGCGGGGGGGCGCAAGAGACCCAGTACTTC
CDR3 protein: CASSQLTSGGAQETQYF

CDR3 length: 15
V gene: TRBV7-6
D gene: .
J gene: TRBJ1-6
clone size: .
CDR3 DNA: TGTGCCAGCAGCTTAGCGCTGGGATGGGGTTCACCCCTCCACTTT
CDR3 protein: CASSLALGWGSPLHF

CDR3 length: 13
V gene: TRBV6-5
D gene: .
J gene: TRBJ1-5
clone size: .
CDR3 DNA: TGTGCCAGCAGTATACAGGGCAATCAGCCCCAGCATTTT
CDR3 protein: CASSIQGNQPQHF

CDR3 length: 13
V gene: TRBV18
D gene: .
J gene: TRBJ1-1
clone size: once
CDR3 DNA: TGTGCCAGCTCATATCAGTCGGACACTGAAGCTTTCTTT
CDR3 protein: CASSYQSDTEAFF